This T cell receptor beta chain was captured by sequencing in a study of shared clonotypes between healthy human individuals. Study context: A couple of women and a few men aged 18 to 49 made up the donors.

General study points: The low donor count limited represented genetic and exposure-history diversity.

Measured with immunoSEQ multiplex PCR; TCRdb has only the in-frame clones, and not every one. The data hold about 490,000 clones, with 81% observed a single time. All the donors were Caucasian adults who lived in Nashville, Tennessee. Researchers drew on about 94 million PBMCs for genomic DNA from unsorted samples. With 5 bases removed from V and 8 bases from J, the gap between germline ends came to 7 bases. The CDR3 sequence is 11 residues long. Germline V gives CDR1 SEHNR, CDR2 FQNEAQ (reference sequence). Note on this clone: Its antigen is as yet unknown.

J is TRBJ2-4 and V is TRBV7-9; no clear D gene. This TCR was recovered from a woman in her forties in good health. Some clones in this sample may be carry-over from other donors' samples. Source material: PBMCs. In DNA, the CDR3 is TGTGCCAGCAGCCCTCGGGACATTCAGTACTTC. This translates into CASSPRDIQYF.